This T cell receptor beta chain was identified during a study of shared clonotypes between healthy human individuals. The V gene lost 6 bases and the J gene lost 2 bases, with 11 bases spanning the gap. The CDR3 runs 14 residues. CDR1 MNHNS and CDR2 SASEGT come from the germline V gene. Sequencing used immunoSEQ multiplex PCR; TCRdb keeps in-frame clones, though not all of them. The table has about 2.2 million clones, 85% to 95% seen once. Naive CD8 populations comprised CD45RO-negative cells positively selected for CCR7, excluding terminally differentiated effector memory CD45RA+ cells. The sequence derives from a young man in good health. Some clones in this sample may be carry-over from other donors' samples. The specimen sequenced was naive CD8+ T cells from PBMCs. The rearrangement joins TRBV6-1 to TRBJ1-3; D is uncertain. DNA of the CDR3: TGTGCCAGCAGGGAACGGACCGCTGGAAACACCATATATTTT. This translates into CASRERTAGNTIYF.